A single sample is the source of the 30 T cell receptor beta chains below, sequenced in a study of prognosis after radiotherapy for stage I lung cancer. With two-round multiplex PCR, TCR beta CDR3 sequences were amplified from genomic DNA. Each TRBV and TRBJ gene had its own primer in the first PCR round. MiXCR was run by TCRdb on the multiplex PCR reads, yielding one entry per CDR3 protein. The sample holds roughly 30,000 distinct CDR3 sequences, roughly 41% seen once. Sequenced material: PBMCs, taken before or after stereotactic body radiation therapy (not recorded which). These receptors originate from a donor aged 50 or older with non-small cell lung cancer.

The chain joins TRBV12-3 or TRBV12-4 to TRBJ1-3; D is uncertain. Trimming took off 7 bases at V and 0 bases at J, with 13 bases between the two ends. This CDR3 spans 15 amino acids. The CDR3 loop is CASTLLGVSGNTIYF. DNA for the CDR3: TGTGCCAGCACCTTATTGGGCGTCTCTGGAAACACCATATATTTT.

The chain uses TRBV9 and TRBJ2-1; tentative D call: TRBD2 (6 bases). The V and J ends lost 2 bases and 4 bases respectively, with 28 bases between them. The length of the CDR3 is 20 residues. Germline CDR1 SGDLS, CDR2 YYNGEE. CDR3 protein: CASSVSGGDSTDGAYNEQFF. For the CDR3, the DNA is TGTGCCAGCAGCGTTAGTGGCGGGGACTCGACGGACGGGGCTTACAATGAGCAGTTCTTC. The full variable domain, completed using reference TRBV9 and TRBJ2-1, is DSGVTQTPKHLITATGQRVTLRCSPRSGDLSVYWYQQSLDQGLQFLIQYYNGEERAKGNILERFSAQQFPDLHSELNLSSLELGDSALYFCASSVSGGDSTDGAYNEQFFGPGTRLTVL.

At least ten counts were recorded for this clonotype. V and J are TRBV7-9 and TRBJ2-1, with D maybe TRBD2 (5 bases). CDR1 SEHNR and CDR2 FQNEAQ come from the germline V gene (reference sequence). CDR3 length: 14 amino acids. Trimming removed 1 base at V and 7 bases at J, with 11 bases between. The CDR3 reads CASSLDSGMNEQFF. CDR3 bases: TGTGCCAGCAGCTTAGATTCGGGGATGAATGAGCAGTTCTTC.

This clonotype was seen at least ten times. V usage is TRBV11-1 and J usage is TRBJ2-5; D unclear. The closer fit of TRBJ2-1 to the DNA end suggests the J call may be wrong. Germline V gene lookup returns CDR1 SGHAT and CDR2 FQDESV (reference sequence). There are 12 residues in the CDR3. The CDR3: CASSGTINEQFF. CDR3 coding DNA: TGTGCCAGCAGCGGAACGATCAATGAGCAGTTCTTC.

This clonotype was observed at least ten times. This clone may be a read error of a much larger clone one base away. This sequence joins TRBV12-5 and TRBJ2-3, with a tentative D call TRBD1 (5 bases). The germline V gene has CDR1 LGHNT and CDR2 FRNRAP. Trimming pared 5 bases from V and 4 bases from J, leaving 25 bases between. This CDR3 contains 18 residues. The CDR3 nucleotides read TGTGCTAGTGGTCCACACCCCCGGTGGGGCCCAGATTCAGATACGCAGTATTTT. Its translation: CASGPHPRWGPDSDTQYF.

In the case of this clonotype: One end of the junction fails to match germline, which may point to a read error. The V gene is TRBV7-2, the J gene TRBJ1-2, with D possibly matching TRBD1 (5 bases). The CDR3 length is 16 residues. CDR1 and CDR2 (germline): SGHTA, FQGNSA. The CDR3 sequence: CASMMTGTRDSYVYTF. The CDR3 DNA follows: TGCGCCAGCATGATGACCGGGACCAGGGATTCATATGTCTACACCTTC.

This clonotype came up many times. The chain recombines TRBV6-2 or TRBV6-3 with TRBJ2-2; 12 positions agree with TRBD2. Per germline, CDR1 MNHEY and CDR2 SVGEGT. With V trimmed by 2 bases and J by 2 bases, 6 bases remained unmatched. This CDR3 spans 18 amino acids. This chain's CDR3 is CASSYGRLAGVNTGELFF. In nucleotides, the CDR3 is TGTGCCAGCAGTTACGGTAGACTAGCGGGAGTAAACACCGGGGAGCTGTTTTTT.

This clonotype was observed at least ten times. This chain links TRBV20-1 with TRBJ2-2; a weak D match, TRBD1 (6 bases). Germline V gene sequence: CDR1 DFQATT, CDR2 SNEGSKA (reference sequence). CDR3 size: 15 residues. V gave up 6 bases and J gave up 3 bases, with 17 bases separating them. The CDR3 spells CSATQQGPYTGELFF. The CDR3 DNA reads as TGCAGTGCCACTCAACAGGGTCCCTACACCGGGGAGCTGTTTTTT.

The DNA for the CDR3 is TGTGCCAGCGGCTGGGGGATTGTGAACACCGGGGAGCTGTTTTTT. Translating it yields CASGWGIVNTGELFF. V and J are TRBV12-3 or TRBV12-4 and TRBJ2-2; D may match TRBD1 or TRBD2 (5 bases each). V shed 8 bases and J shed 1 base, with 14 bases lying between them. CDR3 size: 15 residues.

This clonotype was observed a single time. The chain uses TRBV15 and TRBJ1-3; D not resolved. Germline loops: CDR1 LNHNV, CDR2 YYDKDF (reference sequence). V dropped 0 bases and J dropped 4 bases, with 4 bases sitting between them. The CDR3 runs to 13 residues. The CDR3: CATSREVGNTIYF. The CDR3 nucleotides are TGTGCCACCAGCAGAGAAGTGGGAAACACCATATATTTT.

Turning to this clonotype: An end of the junction differs from the germline gene, which may be a read error. The V and J genes are TRBV29-1 and TRBJ2-1; 10 positions agree with TRBD2. From germline, CDR1 is SQVTM and CDR2 ANQGSEA. This CDR3 has 15 residues. The CDR3 reads CSGRTSGSVGNEQSF. The CDR3 DNA is TGCAGCGGTAGGACTAGCGGTAGCGTAGGCAATGAGCAGTCCTTC.

Many counts were recorded for this clonotype. This chain connects TRBV6-9 to TRBJ2-7, with D hard to call. CDR1 and CDR2 from the germline V gene are MNHGY and SVAAGI. This CDR3 contains 15 residues. Trimming pared 4 bases from V and 7 bases from J, leaving 20 bases between. The CDR3 region has the DNA TGTGCCAGCAGTTTGCTAGGGCCAACGATGGGGGAGCAGTACTTC. The encoded protein is CASSLLGPTMGEQYF.

Only a few counts were recorded for this clonotype. V is TRBV18 and J is TRBJ2-4; a weak D match, TRBD1 (6 bases). Germline V gives CDR1 KGHSH, CDR2 LQKENI. The V end was cut by 4 bases, the J end by 5 bases, with 12 bases between. The CDR3 is 14 amino acids. The CDR3 sequence: CASSLLGQQNIQYF. The CDR3 DNA sequence: TGTGCCAGCTCACTCCTAGGACAGCAAAACATTCAGTACTTC.

This clonotype was seen ten or more times. The chain is built from TRBV19 and TRBJ2-7; 9 bases agree with TRBD1. CDR1 and CDR2 from the germline V gene are LNHDA and SQIVND (reference sequence). This CDR3 region has 13 residues. V shed 10 bases and J 3 bases; nucleotides not matched to a gene: 7. The CDR3 is CATPGTGLYEQYF. The CDR3 coding sequence is TGTGCCACCCCGGGGACAGGGCTCTACGAGCAGTACTTC.

This clonotype was observed a few times. It differs at one base from a far larger clone, so likely a read error. The V gene is TRBV6-6, the J gene TRBJ2-7, with 7 positions matching TRBD1. Germline CDR1 is MNHNY and CDR2 is SVGAGI (reference sequence). CDR3 length equals 15 residues. Here the CDR3 DNA reads TGTGCCAGCAGTTACTCGGGTCGACAGGGCTACGAGAAGTACTTC. Protein sequence: CASSYSGRQGYEKYF.

This clonotype was counted many times. V gene TRBV2 combines with J gene TRBJ2-3; TRBD1 matches at 7 bases. Germline V gives CDR1 SNHLY, CDR2 FYNNEI. The CDR3 length is 13 residues. Trimming took 11 bases from V and 4 from J; bases not matched to a gene: 9. The DNA for the CDR3 is TGTGCCTTGCGAGACAGGGTCCCAGATACGCAGTATTTT. Amino acid sequence: CALRDRVPDTQYF.

Notes on this clonotype: This likely came from a read error, as a far larger clone is one base away. The chain recombines TRBV11-2 with TRBJ2-7; D possibly matches TRBD1 or TRBD2 (5 bases each). In germline, CDR1 is SGHAT, CDR2 FQNNGV. V gave up 1 base and J gave up 1 base, with 5 bases separating them. This CDR3 region has 13 residues. The CDR3, as DNA: TGTGCCAGCAGCTTAGGGGGGTCCTACGAGCAGTACTTC. Its translation is CASSLGGSYEQYF.

This clonotype was recorded a few times. This likely stems from a read error, as it lies one base from a far larger clone. The CDR3 coding sequence is TGTGTCAGCAGTTATGTTGGGACCGGGGAGCTGTTTTTT. Protein sequence: CVSSYVGTGELFF. This sequence joins TRBV6-2 or TRBV6-3 and TRBJ2-2; D remains ambiguous. Germline CDR1 MNHEY, CDR2 SVGEGT. The CDR3 totals 13 residues.

This clonotype was seen many times. The chain uses TRBV14 and TRBJ1-2, with a possible D match to TRBD1 (5 bases). Germline CDR1 SGHDN, CDR2 FVKESK. This CDR3 has 15 amino acids. Trimming removed 3 bases at V and 5 bases at J, with 16 bases between. The CDR3 nucleotides are TGTGCCAGCAGCCAGACCCTTGGGGCCTCGTATGGCTACACCTTC. This codes for CASSQTLGASYGYTF.

Note on this clonotype: Relative to the germline gene, one junction end is altered; a read error may explain this. The chain joins TRBV2 to TRBJ1-2, with 7 bases matching TRBD1. Germline V lookup: CDR1 SNHLY, CDR2 FYNNEI. The CDR3 is 11 amino acids. CDR3 sequence reads: CASSECDRVPF. The DNA of the CDR3 is TGTGCCAGCAGTGAATGTGACAGGGTCCCCTTT.

Turning to this clonotype: This likely stems from a read error, as it lies one base from a far larger clone. This chain connects TRBV6-4 to TRBJ1-6; no reliable D call. This CDR3 region has 15 residues. Germline lookup yields CDR1 MRHNA and CDR2 SNTAGT. V was pared by 3 bases and J by 9 bases, with 15 bases between. The CDR3 region is CASSETKVLGSPLHF. The DNA of the CDR3 is TGTGCCAGCAGTGAAACTAAGGTTCTGGGTTCACCCCTCCACTTT.

This clonotype was counted ten times or more. This sequence joins TRBV6-2 or TRBV6-3 and TRBJ2-2; D call uncertain. Trimming took off 6 bases at V and 7 bases at J, with 12 bases between the two ends. The germline CDR1 and CDR2 sequences are MNHEY and SVGEGT. The CDR3 extends over 13 amino acids. The DNA of the CDR3 is TGTGCCAGCAGCACGGACGATAACGGGGAGCTGTTTTTT. Translating gives CASSTDDNGELFF.

This clonotype was picked up a small number of times. This may arise from a read error, as a much more abundant clone is one base away. The chain joins TRBV2 to TRBJ2-5; TRBD2 might be the D (6 bases). The CDR3 is 14 amino acids. Per germline, CDR1 SNHLY and CDR2 FYNNEI. Written as DNA, the CDR3 is TGTGCCAGCAGTGTCTGGGACTTCCAAGAGACCCGGTACTTC. The encoded protein is CASSVWDFQETRYF.

Ten or more counts support this clonotype. The chain recombines TRBV7-9 with TRBJ1-6; maybe TRBD1 (5 bases). V shed 5 bases and J shed 7 bases, with 24 bases lying between them. The CDR3 extends over 18 amino acids. CDR1 and CDR2 from the germline V gene are SEHNR and FQNEAQ (reference sequence). The CDR3 region is CASSTSTGTVAGNSPLHF. As DNA, the CDR3 is TGTGCCAGCAGCACCTCGACCGGGACCGTCGCTGGGAATTCACCCCTCCACTTT.

About this clonotype itself: The likely explanation is a read error, given a far larger clone one base away. V is TRBV5-1 and J is TRBJ2-7; TRBD2 is a possible D gene (6 bases). The CDR3 spans 15 residues. Germline V gene data show CDR1 as SGHRS and CDR2 as YFSETQ. CDR3 in amino acids: CASSLDGGSVDEQYF. The CDR3 nucleotides read TGTGCCAGCAGCTTAGATGGGGGGTCTGTAGACGAGCAGTACTTC.

The CDR3 DNA reads TGTGCCAGCAGTTTCGGGGTGACAGGGGGCAATGAGCAGTTCTTC. Translation: CASSFGVTGGNEQFF. The rearrangement joins TRBV12-3 or TRBV12-4 to TRBJ2-1, with TRBD1 identical over 9 bases. Trimming cost V 3 bases and J 6 bases; bases outside gene matches: 6. This CDR3 spans 15 amino acids.

Ten or more counts support this clonotype. The V gene is TRBV20-1, the J gene TRBJ1-5; tentatively, D is TRBD1 (6 bases). Between the trimmed V and J ends, which lost 3 bases and 4 bases, there was a span of 13 bases. This CDR3 has 14 residues. CDR1 is DFQATT and CDR2 is SNEGSKA in the germline V gene (reference sequence). The CDR3 spells CSASRQEANQPQHF. Here the CDR3 DNA reads TGCAGTGCTAGTCGACAGGAGGCTAATCAGCCCCAGCATTTT.

This clonotype has a count of ten or more. The chain recombines TRBV4-1 with TRBJ1-6; 9 nucleotides agree with TRBD1. The ends lost 1 base at V and 10 bases at J; junction bases unmatched: 8. The CDR3 sequence is 16 residues long. The germline V gene encodes CDR1 MGHRA and CDR2 YSYEKL. CDR3 sequence reads: CASSQVPGQGYSPLHF. DNA for the CDR3: TGCGCCAGCAGCCAAGTACCGGGACAGGGTTACTCACCCCTCCACTTT.

This clonotype came up many times. The V call is TRBV6-1, the J call TRBJ1-6; D is ambiguous. Germline loops: CDR1 MNHNS, CDR2 SASEGT. Trimming took 4 bases from V and 8 from J, leaving 9 bases between them. The CDR3 sequence is 13 residues long. The CDR3, as DNA: TGTGCCAGCAGTGGCCAGACCCATTCACCCCTCCACTTT. This codes for CASSGQTHSPLHF.

The V gene is TRBV7-2, the J gene TRBJ2-7; 7 nucleotides match TRBD2. Germline lookup yields CDR1 SGHTA and CDR2 FQGNSA. There are 15 residues in the CDR3. V trimming: 5 bases; J trimming: 2 bases; junction bases outside the gene matches: 9. This CDR3 is CASSTRRGGAYEQYF. The CDR3 region has the DNA TGTGCCAGCAGCACCCGTCGCGGGGGAGCCTACGAGCAGTACTTC.